This TCR beta chain derives from a study of radiotherapy plus CTLA-4 blockade in lung cancer. Focal radiation plus CTLA-4 blockade with ipilimumab was given to patients with chemo-refractory metastatic non-small-cell lung cancer. V lost 0 bases to trimming and J lost 6 bases; unmatched junction nucleotides: 10. Germline V gene lookup returns CDR1 SGHDT and CDR2 YYEEEE. This CDR3 comprises 16 residues. Of note for this clone: No antigen is known for it.

Findings of the study overall: Early clonal dynamics of blood T cells, together with interferon-beta, were reported as the best response predictor.

Using immunoSEQ multiplex PCR, the repertoire was profiled, and TCRdb retains in-frame clones only, with some absent. This sample has 40,000 to 60,000 clones, with 80% to 85% found just once. This receptor was identified in a human donor with non-small cell lung cancer who had stable disease on radiotherapy plus ipilimumab. This chain joins TRBV5-6 and TRBJ1-1, with 8 positions matching TRBD1. The sequences come from peripheral blood, collected from a patient treated with radiotherapy plus ipilimumab. In nucleotides, the CDR3 is TGTGCCAGCAGCTTGGCCTGGCAGGGGGCCGGGGCTGAAGCTTTCTTT. This gives the protein CASSLAWQGAGAEAFF.